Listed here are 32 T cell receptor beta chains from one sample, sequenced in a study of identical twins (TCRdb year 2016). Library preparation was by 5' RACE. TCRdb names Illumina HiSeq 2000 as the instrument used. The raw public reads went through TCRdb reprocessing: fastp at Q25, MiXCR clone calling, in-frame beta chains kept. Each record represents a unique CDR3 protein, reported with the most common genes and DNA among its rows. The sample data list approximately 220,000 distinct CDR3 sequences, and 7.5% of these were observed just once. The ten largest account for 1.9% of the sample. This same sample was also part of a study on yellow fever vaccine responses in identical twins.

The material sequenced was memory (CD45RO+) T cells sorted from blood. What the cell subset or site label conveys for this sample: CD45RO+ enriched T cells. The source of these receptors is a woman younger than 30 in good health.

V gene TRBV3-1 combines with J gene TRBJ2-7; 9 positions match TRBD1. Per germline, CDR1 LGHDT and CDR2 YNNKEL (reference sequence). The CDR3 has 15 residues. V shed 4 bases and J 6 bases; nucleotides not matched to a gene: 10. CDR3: CASSPRTGVQGEQYF. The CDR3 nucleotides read TGTGCCAGCAGCCCTCGGACAGGGGTCCAGGGCGAGCAGTACTTC.

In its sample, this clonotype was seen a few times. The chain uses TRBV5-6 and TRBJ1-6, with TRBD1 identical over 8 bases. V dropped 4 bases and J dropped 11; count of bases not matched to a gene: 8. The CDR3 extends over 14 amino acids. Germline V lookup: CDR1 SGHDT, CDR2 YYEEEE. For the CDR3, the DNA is TGTGCCAGCAGCCGACCGGACAGGGCAGCACCCCTCCACTTT. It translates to CASSRPDRAAPLHF.

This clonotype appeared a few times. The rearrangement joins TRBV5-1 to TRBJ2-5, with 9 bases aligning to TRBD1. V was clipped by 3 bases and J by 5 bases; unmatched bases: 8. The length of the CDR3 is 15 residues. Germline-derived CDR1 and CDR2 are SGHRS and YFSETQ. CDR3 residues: CASSSGGQGKETQYF. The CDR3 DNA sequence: TGCGCCAGCAGCTCCGGAGGACAGGGGAAGGAGACCCAGTACTTC.

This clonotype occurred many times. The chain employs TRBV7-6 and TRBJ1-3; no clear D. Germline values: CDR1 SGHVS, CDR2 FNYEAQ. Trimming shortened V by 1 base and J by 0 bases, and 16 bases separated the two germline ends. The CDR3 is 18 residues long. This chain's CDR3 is CASSLEGGRRRSGNTIYF. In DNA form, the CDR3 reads TGTGCCAGCAGCTTAGAAGGAGGCAGGCGACGCTCTGGAAACACCATATATTTT.

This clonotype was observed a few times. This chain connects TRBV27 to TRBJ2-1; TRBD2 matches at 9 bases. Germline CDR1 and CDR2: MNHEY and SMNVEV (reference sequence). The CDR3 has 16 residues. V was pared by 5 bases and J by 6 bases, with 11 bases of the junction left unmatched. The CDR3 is CASSRDAGLAFNEQFF. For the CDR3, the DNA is TGTGCCAGCAGTCGTGACGCGGGACTAGCCTTCAATGAGCAGTTCTTC.

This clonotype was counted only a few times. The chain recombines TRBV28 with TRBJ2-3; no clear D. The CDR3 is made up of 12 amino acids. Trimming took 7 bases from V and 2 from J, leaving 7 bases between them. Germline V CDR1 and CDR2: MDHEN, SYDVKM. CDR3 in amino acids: CASTTLTDTQYF. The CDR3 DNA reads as TGTGCCAGCACAACGCTCACAGATACGCAGTATTTT.

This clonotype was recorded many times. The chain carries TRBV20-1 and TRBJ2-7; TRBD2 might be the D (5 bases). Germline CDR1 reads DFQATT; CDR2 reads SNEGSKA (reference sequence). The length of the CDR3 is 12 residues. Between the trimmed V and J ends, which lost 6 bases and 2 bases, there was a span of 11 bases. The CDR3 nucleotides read TGCAGTGCGCCGGGAAACACCTACGAGCAGTACTTC. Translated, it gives CSAPGNTYEQYF.

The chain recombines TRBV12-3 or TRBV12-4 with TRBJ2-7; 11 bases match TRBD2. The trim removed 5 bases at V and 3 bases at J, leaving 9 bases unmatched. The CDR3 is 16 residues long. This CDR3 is CASSPGTSGRDYEQYF. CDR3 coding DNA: TGTGCCAGCAGTCCAGGAACTAGCGGGAGAGACTACGAGCAGTACTTC.

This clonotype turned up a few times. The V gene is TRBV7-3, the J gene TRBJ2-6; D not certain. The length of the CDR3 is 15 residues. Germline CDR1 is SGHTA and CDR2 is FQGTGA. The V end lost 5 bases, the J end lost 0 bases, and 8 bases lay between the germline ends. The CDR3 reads CASSPNPSGANVLTF. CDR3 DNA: TGTGCCAGCAGCCCGAACCCCTCTGGGGCCAACGTCCTGACTTTC.

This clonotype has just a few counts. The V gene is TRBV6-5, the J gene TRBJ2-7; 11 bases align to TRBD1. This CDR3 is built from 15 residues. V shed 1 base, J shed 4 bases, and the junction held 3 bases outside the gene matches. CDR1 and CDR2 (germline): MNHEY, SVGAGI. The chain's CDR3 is CASSYLGQGDYEQYF. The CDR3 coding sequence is TGTGCCAGCAGTTACTTGGGACAGGGGGATTACGAGCAGTACTTC.

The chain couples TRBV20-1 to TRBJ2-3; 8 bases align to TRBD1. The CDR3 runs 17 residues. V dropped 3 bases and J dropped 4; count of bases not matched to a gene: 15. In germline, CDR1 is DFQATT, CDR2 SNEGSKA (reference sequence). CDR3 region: CSASPVTNRGFADTQYF. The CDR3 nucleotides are TGCAGTGCTAGTCCGGTTACCAACAGGGGGTTCGCAGATACGCAGTATTTT.

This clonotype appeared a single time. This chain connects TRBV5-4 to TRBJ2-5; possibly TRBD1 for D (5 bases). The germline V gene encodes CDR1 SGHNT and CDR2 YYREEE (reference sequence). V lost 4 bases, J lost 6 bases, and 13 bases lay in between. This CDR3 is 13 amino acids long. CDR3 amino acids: CASSETQGQTQYF. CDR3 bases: TGTGCCAGCAGCGAAACCCAGGGCCAGACCCAGTACTTC.

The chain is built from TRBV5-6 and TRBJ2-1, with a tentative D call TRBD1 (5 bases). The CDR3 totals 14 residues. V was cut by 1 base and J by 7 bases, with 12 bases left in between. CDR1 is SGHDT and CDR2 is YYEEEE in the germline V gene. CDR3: CASSLMSNRNEQFF. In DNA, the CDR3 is TGTGCCAGCAGCTTGATGTCTAACAGGAATGAGCAGTTCTTC. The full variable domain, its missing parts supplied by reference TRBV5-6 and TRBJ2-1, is DAGVTQSPTHLIKTRGQQVTLRCSPKSGHDTVSWYQQALGQGPQFIFQYYEEEERQRGNFPDRFSGHQFPNYSSELNVNALLLGDSALYLCASSLMSNRNEQFFGPGTRLTVL.

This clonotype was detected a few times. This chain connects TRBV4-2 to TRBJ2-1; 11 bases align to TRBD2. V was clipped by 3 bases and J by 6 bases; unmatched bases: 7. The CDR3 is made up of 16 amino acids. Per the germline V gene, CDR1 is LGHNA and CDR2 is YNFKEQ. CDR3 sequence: CASSHLTSGGPNEQFF. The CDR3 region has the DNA TGTGCCAGCAGCCATCTTACTAGCGGGGGCCCCAATGAGCAGTTCTTC.

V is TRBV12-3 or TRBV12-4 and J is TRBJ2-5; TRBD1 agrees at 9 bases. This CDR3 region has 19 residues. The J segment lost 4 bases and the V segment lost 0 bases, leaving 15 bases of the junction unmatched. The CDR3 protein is CASSLAAGGQGGWRETQYF. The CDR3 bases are TGTGCCAGCAGTTTAGCGGCTGGGGGACAGGGAGGATGGCGAGAGACCCAGTACTTC.

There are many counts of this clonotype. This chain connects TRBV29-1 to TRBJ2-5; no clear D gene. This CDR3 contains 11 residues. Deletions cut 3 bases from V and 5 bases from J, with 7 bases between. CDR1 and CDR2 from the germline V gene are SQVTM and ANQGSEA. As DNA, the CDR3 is TGCAGCGTTGACCGGAAGGAGACCCAGTACTTC. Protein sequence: CSVDRKETQYF.

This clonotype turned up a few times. CDR3 region: CASSPRAPAGTQYF. CDR3 nucleotide sequence: TGTGCCAGCAGCCCACGGGCCCCGGCAGGTACGCAGTATTTT. This chain joins TRBV9 and TRBJ2-3; D call uncertain. Germline values: CDR1 SGDLS, CDR2 YYNGEE. The CDR3 extends over 14 amino acids. V was shortened by 4 bases and J by 8 bases, with 17 bases between the two germline ends.

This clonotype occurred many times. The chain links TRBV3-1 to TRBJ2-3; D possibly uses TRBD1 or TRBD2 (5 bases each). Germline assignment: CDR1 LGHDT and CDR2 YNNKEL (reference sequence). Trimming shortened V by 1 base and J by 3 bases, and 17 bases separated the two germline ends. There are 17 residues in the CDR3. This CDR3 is CASSQGGLKGRTDTQYF. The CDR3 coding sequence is TGTGCCAGCAGCCAAGGTGGACTGAAGGGGCGAACAGATACGCAGTATTTT.

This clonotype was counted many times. CDR3 protein: CASSGPGRVYGYTF. The DNA of the CDR3 is TGTGCCAGCAGCGGCCCTGGGCGGGTCTATGGCTACACCTTC. The rearrangement joins TRBV12-3 or TRBV12-4 to TRBJ1-2; D gene ambiguous. CDR3 length equals 14 residues. Trimming cost V 6 bases and J 4 bases, with 15 bases left between them.

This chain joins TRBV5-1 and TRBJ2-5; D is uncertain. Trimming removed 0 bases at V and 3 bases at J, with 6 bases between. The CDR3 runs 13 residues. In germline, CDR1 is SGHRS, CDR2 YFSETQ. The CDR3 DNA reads TGCGCCAGCAGCTTGGTTCAGGAAGAGACCCAGTACTTC. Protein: CASSLVQEETQYF.

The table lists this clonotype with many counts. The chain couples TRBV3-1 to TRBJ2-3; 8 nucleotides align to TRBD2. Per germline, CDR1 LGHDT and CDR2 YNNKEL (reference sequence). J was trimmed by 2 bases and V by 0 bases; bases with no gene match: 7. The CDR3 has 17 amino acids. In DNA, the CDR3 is TGTGCCAGCAGCCAAGATCGTTTGCGGGGGGTCACAGATACGCAGTATTTT. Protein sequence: CASSQDRLRGVTDTQYF.

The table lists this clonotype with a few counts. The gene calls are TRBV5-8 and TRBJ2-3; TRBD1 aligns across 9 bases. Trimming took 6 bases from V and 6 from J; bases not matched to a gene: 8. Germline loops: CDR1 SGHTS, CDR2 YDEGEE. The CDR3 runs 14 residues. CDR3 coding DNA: TGTGCCAGCATCGGGACAGGGAGTGTGGATACGCAGTATTTT. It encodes CASIGTGSVDTQYF.

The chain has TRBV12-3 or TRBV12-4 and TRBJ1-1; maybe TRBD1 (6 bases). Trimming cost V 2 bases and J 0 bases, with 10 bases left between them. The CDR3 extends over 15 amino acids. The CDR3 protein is CASSLRGDLNTEAFF. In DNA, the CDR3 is TGTGCCAGCAGTTTAAGGGGGGACCTGAACACTGAAGCTTTCTTT.

The CDR3 sequence: CASSPTGGGGYGYTF. DNA for the CDR3: TGCGCCAGCAGCCCGACAGGGGGCGGGGGCTATGGCTACACCTTC. V gene TRBV5-1 combines with J gene TRBJ1-2; 10 bases map to TRBD1. V was pared by 4 bases and J by 4 bases, with 7 bases of the junction left unmatched. The CDR3 runs to 15 residues. The germline CDR1 and CDR2 sequences are SGHRS and YFSETQ.

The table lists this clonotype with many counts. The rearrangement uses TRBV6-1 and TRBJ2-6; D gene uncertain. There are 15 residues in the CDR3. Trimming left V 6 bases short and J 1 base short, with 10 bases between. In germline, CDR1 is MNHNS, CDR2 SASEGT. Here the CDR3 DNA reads TGTGCCAGCAGCGACCAAGAATCTGGGGCCAACGTCCTGACTTTC. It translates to CASSDQESGANVLTF.

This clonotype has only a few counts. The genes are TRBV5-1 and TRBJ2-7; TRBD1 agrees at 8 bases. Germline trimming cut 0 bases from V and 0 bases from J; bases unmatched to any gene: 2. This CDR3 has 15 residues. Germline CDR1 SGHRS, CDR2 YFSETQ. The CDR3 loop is CASSLAGGFSYEQYF. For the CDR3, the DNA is TGCGCCAGCAGCTTGGCAGGGGGCTTCTCCTACGAGCAGTACTTC.

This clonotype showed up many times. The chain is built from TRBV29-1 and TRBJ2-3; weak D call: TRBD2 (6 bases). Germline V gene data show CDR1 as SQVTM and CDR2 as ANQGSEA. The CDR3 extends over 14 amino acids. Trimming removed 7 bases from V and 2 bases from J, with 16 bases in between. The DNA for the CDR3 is TGCAGCGCCCAGTATGGGGGGATCACAGATACGCAGTATTTT. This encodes CSAQYGGITDTQYF.

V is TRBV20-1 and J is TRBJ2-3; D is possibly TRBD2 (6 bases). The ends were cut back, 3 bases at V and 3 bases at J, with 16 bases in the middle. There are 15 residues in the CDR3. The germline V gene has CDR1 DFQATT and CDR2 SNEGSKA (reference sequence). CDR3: CSARKAGGATDTQYF. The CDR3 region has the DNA TGCAGTGCTAGGAAGGCCGGAGGGGCGACAGATACGCAGTATTTT.

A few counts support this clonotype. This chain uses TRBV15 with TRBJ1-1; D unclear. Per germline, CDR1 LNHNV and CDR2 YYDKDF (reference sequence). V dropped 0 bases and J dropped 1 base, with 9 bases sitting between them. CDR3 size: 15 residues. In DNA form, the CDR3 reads TGTGCCACCAGCAGAGATCGGGCCGCGAACACTGAAGCTTTCTTT. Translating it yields CATSRDRAANTEAFF.

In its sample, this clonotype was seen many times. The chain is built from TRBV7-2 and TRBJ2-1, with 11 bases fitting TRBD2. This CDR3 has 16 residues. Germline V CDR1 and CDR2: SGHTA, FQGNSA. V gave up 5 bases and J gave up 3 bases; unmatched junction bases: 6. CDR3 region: CASSLVGLADYNEQFF. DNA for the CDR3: TGTGCCAGCAGCCTAGTGGGACTAGCGGACTACAATGAGCAGTTCTTC.

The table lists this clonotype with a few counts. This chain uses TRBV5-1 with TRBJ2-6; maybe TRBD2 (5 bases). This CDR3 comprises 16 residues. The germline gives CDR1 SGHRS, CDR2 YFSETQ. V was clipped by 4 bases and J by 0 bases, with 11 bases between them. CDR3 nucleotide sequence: TGCGCCAGCAGCCCTGGACTGGTCTCTGGGGCCAACGTCCTGACTTTC. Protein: CASSPGLVSGANVLTF.

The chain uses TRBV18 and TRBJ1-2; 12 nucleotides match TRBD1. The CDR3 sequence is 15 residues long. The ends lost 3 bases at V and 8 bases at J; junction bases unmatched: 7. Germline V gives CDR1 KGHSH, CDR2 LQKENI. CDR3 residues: CASSPGTGGVGGYTF. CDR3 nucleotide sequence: TGTGCCAGCTCACCCGGGACAGGGGGCGTCGGCGGCTACACCTTC. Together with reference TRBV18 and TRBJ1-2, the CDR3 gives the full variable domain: NAGVMQNPRHLVRRRGQEARLRCSPMKGHSHVYWYRQLPEEGLKFMVYLQKENIIDESGMPKERFSAEFPKEGPSILRIQQVVRGDSAAYFCASSPGTGGVGGYTFGSGTRLTVV.